The 10 T cell receptor beta chains presented below share a single source sample, sequenced in a study of a mutant IDH1 vaccine in newly diagnosed glioma. Some clones are missing from TCRdb's copy, which holds only in-frame ones; the method was immunoSEQ multiplex PCR. Altogether about 65,000 clones are present, around 81% being singletons, with the ten largest covering 5% to 7%. These TCRs' antigens remain unknown. Time point given: week 35, safety follow-up. A 20-mer mutant IDH1 peptide at 300 ug was injected subcutaneously with topical imiquimod. The sample was PBMCs, taken from a glioma patient whose treatment included an IDH1 peptide vaccine. All receptors come from a man in his forties with glioma.

The count of this clone is one. The chain joins TRBV4-3 to TRBJ2-3, with 11 bases matching TRBD2. This CDR3 spans 17 amino acids. V lost 3 bases to trimming and J lost 1 base; unmatched junction nucleotides: 6. In germline, CDR1 is LGHNA, CDR2 YSLEER. CDR3 coding DNA: TGCGCCAGCAGCCATGCTAGCGGGGGGACTGGCACAGATACGCAGTATTTT. This codes for CASSHASGGTGTDTQYF.

The gene calls are TRBV19 and TRBJ1-6; tentative D call: TRBD1 (6 bases). V lost 7 bases, J lost 7 bases, and 20 bases lay in between. CDR1 LNHDA and CDR2 SQIVND come from the germline V gene (reference sequence). CDR3 length equals 16 residues. The DNA for the CDR3 is TGTGCCAGTACCTCCCTTAGGGCACAGGGCAATTCACCCCTCCACTTT. The encoded protein is CASTSLRAQGNSPLHF.

The rearrangement uses TRBV6-5 and TRBJ1-1; 7 positions agree with TRBD1. From germline, CDR1 is MNHEY and CDR2 SVGAGI. V was clipped by 7 bases and J by 1 base; unmatched bases: 6. The CDR3 covers 14 residues. Written as DNA, the CDR3 is TGTGCCAGCACGGCGGGACAGACGAACACTGAAGCTTTCTTT. Its translation is CASTAGQTNTEAFF.

This clone has just one count. V gene TRBV7-9 combines with J gene TRBJ2-7, with 11 bases that match TRBD1. This CDR3 region has 16 residues. Germline loops: CDR1 SEHNR, CDR2 FQNEAQ (reference sequence). Trimming at V came to 5 bases and at J to 0 bases, leaving 6 bases not matched to a gene. This chain's CDR3 is CASSRTGGRSSYEQYF. The CDR3 DNA reads as TGTGCCAGCAGCCGGACAGGGGGCAGAAGCTCCTACGAGCAGTACTTC.

The V and J genes are TRBV6-5 and TRBJ1-1; TRBD1 is a possible D gene (6 bases). Trimming took off 7 bases at V and 3 bases at J, with 12 bases between the two ends. CDR3 length equals 13 residues. The germline gives CDR1 MNHEY, CDR2 SVGAGI. CDR3 protein: CASKGVLDTEAFF. In DNA form, the CDR3 reads TGTGCCAGCAAGGGGGTACTGGACACTGAAGCTTTCTTT.

The rearrangement joins TRBV6-4 to TRBJ2-2; the match to TRBD2 covers 10 bases. J was trimmed by 3 bases and V by 4 bases; bases with no gene match: 8. Germline lookup yields CDR1 MRHNA and CDR2 SNTAGT. This CDR3 has 17 amino acids. This CDR3 is CASSVSSGRADTGELFF. In DNA, the CDR3 is TGTGCCAGCAGTGTTTCCAGCGGGAGGGCGGACACCGGGGAGCTGTTTTTT.

This chain uses TRBV10-1 with TRBJ1-1; TRBD1 is a possible D gene (6 bases). Germline-derived CDR1 and CDR2 are WNHNN and SYGVQD (reference sequence). The V end lost 3 bases, the J end lost 6 bases, and 11 bases lay between the germline ends. The CDR3 is made up of 13 amino acids. For the CDR3, the DNA is TGCGCCAGCAGTGATCAGACAGGATCTGAAGCTTTCTTT. This sequence encodes CASSDQTGSEAFF.

This chain links TRBV7-2 with TRBJ2-7; 7 bases are shared with TRBD2. The CDR3 sequence is 14 residues long. From germline, CDR1 is SGHTA and CDR2 FQGNSA. V lost 5 bases to trimming and J lost 5 bases; unmatched junction nucleotides: 9. CDR3 loop: CASSISGSPDEQYF. Here the CDR3 DNA reads TGTGCCAGCAGCATTAGCGGGTCTCCCGACGAGCAGTACTTC.

V usage is TRBV18 and J usage is TRBJ2-1; TRBD2 aligns across 7 bases. The V gene end was trimmed by 4 bases and the J gene end by 0 bases; junction bases not matched to a gene: 18. The CDR3 runs to 20 residues. Germline V CDR1 and CDR2: KGHSH, LQKENI. Here the CDR3 reads CASSQRLAENVPPSYNEQFF. DNA for the CDR3: TGTGCCAGCTCACAGCGGCTAGCGGAAAATGTACCTCCCTCCTACAATGAGCAGTTCTTC.

V gene TRBV6-5 combines with J gene TRBJ2-7; D uncertain. Germline V gives CDR1 MNHEY, CDR2 SVGAGI. Trimming left V 2 bases short and J 2 bases short, with 16 bases between. The CDR3 length is 16 residues. CDR3 in DNA: TGTGCCAGCAGTTACCAGACTTTCACCTACCCCTACGAGCAGTACTTC. This gives the protein CASSYQTFTYPYEQYF.